What follows are 5 T cell receptor beta chains derived from one specimen sequenced in a study of T cell changes during pregnancy in multiple sclerosis. TCRdb's table, derived via immunoSEQ multiplex PCR, lists solely in-frame clones and lacks some. The repertoire has about 100,000 clones, around 92% of them found once; the top ten carry approximately 2%. Here the sequenced sample was peripheral blood, taken after pregnancy. The receptors stem from a female donor with multiple sclerosis, enrolled in a pregnancy study.

The CDR3, as DNA: TGCAGCGTTGACGGGCTAGCGGGAGTTTTCTCCTACAATGAGCAGTTCTTC. Translating it yields CSVDGLAGVFSYNEQFF. The chain employs TRBV29-1 and TRBJ2-1; 10 nucleotides match TRBD2. Germline CDR1 SQVTM, CDR2 ANQGSEA. With V trimmed by 3 bases and J by 0 bases, 8 bases remained unmatched. CDR3 size: 17 residues.

This chain joins TRBV9 and TRBJ2-7; 9 bases are shared with TRBD2. The CDR3 loop spans 14 amino acids. Per the germline V gene, CDR1 is SGDLS and CDR2 is YYNGEE. Unmatched junction bases numbered 4, after V lost 0 bases and J lost 6 bases. CDR3 DNA sequence: TGTGCCAGCAGCGTAGATAGCGGGAGTACCGAGCAGTACTTC. As protein: CASSVDSGSTEQYF.

The chain recombines TRBV6-5 with TRBJ2-2, with a weak D call TRBD2 (5 bases). The CDR3 covers 14 residues. Per the germline V gene, CDR1 is MNHEY and CDR2 is SVGAGI. The V end lost 6 bases, the J end lost 7 bases, and 15 bases lay between the germline ends. The DNA for the CDR3 is TGTGCCAGCAGCTGGGAGAAGCAGAGCGGGGAGCTGTTTTTT. Encoded protein: CASSWEKQSGELFF.

The V gene is TRBV5-4, the J gene TRBJ1-2; TRBD1 aligns across 7 bases. The CDR3 is 15 amino acids. The V gene's germline CDR1 is SGHNT and CDR2 YYREEE (reference sequence). V shed 4 bases and J 7 bases; nucleotides not matched to a gene: 13. The CDR3: CASSLGTALSRGYTF. DNA for the CDR3: TGTGCCAGCAGCCTTGGGACAGCTCTTTCACGTGGCTACACCTTC.

The gene calls are TRBV27 and TRBJ2-7; D possibly corresponds to TRBD1 (6 bases). V lost 11 bases and J 3 bases, leaving 17 bases between the germline ends. Looked up from germline, CDR1 is MNHEY and CDR2 is SMNVEV (reference sequence). The CDR3 covers 13 residues. The chain's CDR3 is CAGNREFFYEQYF. In DNA form, the CDR3 reads TGTGCCGGGAACAGGGAGTTCTTCTACGAGCAGTACTTC.